The table lists the clone carrying this T cell receptor beta chain with many counts. Amplification of TCR beta CDR3 regions was performed using RNA transcripts as template. With the HTBI primer set, the TCR CDR3 went through a first round of RT-PCR. From the multiplex PCR reads, TCRdb called clonotypes with MiXCR, one entry per CDR3 protein. The sample contains approximately 610,000 distinct CDR3 sequences, about a sixth of which appear only once. These data belong to a study of T cells in Graves' hyperthyroidism and ophthalmopathy. The length of the CDR3 is 14 residues. Germline loops: CDR1 LGHDT, CDR2 YNNKEL (reference sequence). Trimming cost V 2 bases and J 5 bases, with 12 bases left between them.

This chain links TRBV3-1 with TRBJ1-1, with D unclear. Sequenced material: blood. This receptor was taken from a woman aged 18-35 years with Graves' hyperthyroidism. CDR3 DNA sequence: TGTGCCAGCAGCCAATGGGCAGGATCGACTGAAGCTTTCTTT. Its translation: CASSQWAGSTEAFF.